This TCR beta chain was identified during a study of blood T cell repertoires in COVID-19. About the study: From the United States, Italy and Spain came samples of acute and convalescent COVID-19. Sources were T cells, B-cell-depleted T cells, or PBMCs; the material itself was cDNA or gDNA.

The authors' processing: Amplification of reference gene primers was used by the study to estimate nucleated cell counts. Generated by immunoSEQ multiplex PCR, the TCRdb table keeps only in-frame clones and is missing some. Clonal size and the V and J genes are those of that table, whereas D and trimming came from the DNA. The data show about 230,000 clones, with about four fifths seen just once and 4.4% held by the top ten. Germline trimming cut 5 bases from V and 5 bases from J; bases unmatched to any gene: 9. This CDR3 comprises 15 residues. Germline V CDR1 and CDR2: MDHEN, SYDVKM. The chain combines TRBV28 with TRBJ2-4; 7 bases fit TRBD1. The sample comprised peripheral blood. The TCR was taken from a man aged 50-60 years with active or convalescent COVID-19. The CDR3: CASSPTGVLENIQYF. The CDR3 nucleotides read TGTGCCAGCAGTCCAACAGGGGTATTAGAAAACATTCAGTACTTC.